The T cell receptor beta chain under discussion was sequenced for a study of T cell repertoires and HLA-DP antigens (dated by TCRdb to between 2018 and 2020). Turning to the overall study: An in vitro model of CD4+ T cell alloreactivity against allogeneic HLA-DP presented by transduced HeLa cells was used in the study. The two alloantigens modelled structurally similar versus dissimilar alloantigens, differing from self at one and nine to ten peptide-binding groove amino acids, respectively. Of the three donors, two were male and one was female, with ages ranging from the 18-to-29 band to the 60-to-69 band. On average, 218.4 ng of DNA went in for sorted CD137+CD4+ samples, versus 950 to 1,500 ng for pre-culture CD4+ samples.

Study-level results and caveats: Limitations were identified as the inclusion of only a few donors, the use of a non-physiological HeLa antigen-presenting system, and the use of total CD4+ responder cells. Average cumulative frequency of clones undetected before culture was 30% to 40% against one allele and around 51% against the other. Separate analysis of naive and memory CD4+ repertoires was not performed. Sorted CD137+ cells showed similar clonality against both alloantigens, at about 0.39, which was much higher than the approximately 0.043 seen in pre-culture samples.

Taken from the germline V gene, the CDR1 and CDR2 loops are MDHEN and SYDVKM. At the junction V is shortened by 6 bases and J by 5 bases; bases outside the gene matches: 9. The CDR3 numbers 15 residues from cysteine through phenylalanine. Here the CDR3 DNA is all that survives: 45 bases in frame from base 1. Magnetic bead negative selection was used to isolate untouched CD4+ T cells from Ficoll-separated PBMC, with purity averaging approximately 98%. Untouched CD4+ T cells were isolated with magnetic beads from Ficoll-separated PBMC, and a purity of 95% to 98% was reached with negligible CD8+ contamination. Peripheral blood mononuclear cells were supplied by the buffy coats of a few healthy blood donors, who served as the study donors. CMV seronegative status was shared by all three donors. Genomic DNA was extracted with the DNeasy Blood & Tissue Kit. TCRB sequencing was performed on genomic DNA from sorted CD137+CD4+ cells and pre-culture CD4+ baseline samples from each subject.

For this clone: The antigen this receptor binds is unknown. Qualities for individual bases were not recorded, and no much larger clone is one base off.

The immunoSEQ multiplex PCR, with forward primers for 54 TRBV segments and reverse primers for 13 TRBJ segments, was used to amplify TCRB CDR3 regions. Pre-culture CD4+ samples were sequenced at deep resolution with a target of 200,000 or so T cell genomes. Sequencing of the amplicons was done on an Illumina HiSeq System, giving 87 bp reads that spanned the CDR3. The study's processing was this. Correction for PCR and sequencing errors was applied to reads, and CDR3 regions were defined through alignment to IMGT reference sequences. Synthetic template pools were used to estimate template counts and unique rearrangement counts. Clonality was computed as 1 minus Pielou's evenness. The Daley-Smith estimator was used to estimate richness. Morisita's index served as the measure of repertoire overlap. Clones found in cultured samples but undetected in the pre-culture repertoire of the corresponding donor were defined as low-abundance clones. The table comes from immuneACCESS by way of TCRdb, which keeps in-frame sequences with V and J called. Part of the clones is missing from these tables; in studies checked, under half for an unresolved V gene and the rest for unknown reasons. That table is the source of V, J and clone size, and D and trimming were worked out from the DNA. Recorded for this sample are about 73,000 clones; around three quarters of them occurred a single time. The ten biggest clones cover roughly 1.5% of the sample.

Recombination connected TRBV28 to TRBJ1-4; the central 7 bases match TRBD1. This receptor was identified in a man aged 60-69 years in good health and CMV-seronegative. Sequencing was done on a sample of CD4+ T cells from PBMCs. The nucleotide sequence is TGTGCCAGCAGCCTCCTCGACAGGGCGAATGAAAAACTGTTTTTT. This sequence encodes CASSLLDRANEKLFF. The reference TRBV28 and TRBJ1-4 proteins fill in what lies around the CDR3, so the full variable domain reads DVKVTQSSRYLVKRTGEKVFLECVQDMDHENMFWYRQDPGLGLRLIYFSYDVKMKEKGDIPEGYSVSREKKERFSLILESASTNQTSMYLCASSLLDRANEKLFFGSGTQLSVL.